One sample yielded the 11 T cell receptor beta chains listed below, sequenced in a study of beta chain features in type 1 diabetes. Expressed TCRB transcripts got sequenced, as all isolated RNA was reverse transcribed. Data came from immunoSEQ multiplex PCR; TCRdb stores just in-frame clones and leaves some out. The sample has a few hundred thousand clones, roughly 13% seen once. No antigens are known for them. The study, taken as a whole, reports: All four CD4+ subsets of Type 1 diabetes patients contained TCRB CDR3s that were moderately but significantly shorter.

Input material: naive CD4+ T cells from blood. The receptor source for this set is a young woman with type 1 diabetes.

The chain recombines TRBV6-1 with TRBJ2-7; TRBD1 aligns across 7 bases. Germline-derived CDR1 and CDR2 are MNHNS and SASEGT. The CDR3 is made up of 13 amino acids. Losses at the gene ends were 7 bases for V and 4 bases for J; bases not matched to a gene: 7. As DNA, the CDR3 is TGTGCCAGCATTAGGGACAGCCTTTACGAGCAGTACTTC. This encodes CASIRDSLYEQYF.

In this sample, this clone turned up a few times. V is TRBV30 and J is TRBJ2-5; unclear D gene. The germline V gene encodes CDR1 GTSNPN and CDR2 SVGIG (reference sequence). The CDR3 extends over 13 amino acids. Deletions cut 0 bases from V and 1 base from J, with 6 bases between. The CDR3 DNA follows: TGTGCCTGGAGTGTATTCAGCCAAGAGACCCAGTACTTC. Its protein product is CAWSVFSQETQYF.

This chain links TRBV28 with TRBJ1-4; perhaps TRBD1 as D (6 bases). Germline loops: CDR1 MDHEN, CDR2 SYDVKM. This CDR3 is built from 14 residues. V lost 8 bases and J lost 3, with 13 bases in between. The CDR3 sequence: CASEMGGPNEKLFF. The DNA for the CDR3 is TGTGCCAGCGAAATGGGGGGGCCTAATGAAAAACTGTTTTTT.

The gene calls are TRBV7-2 and TRBJ2-1; TRBD1 aligns across 9 bases. The CDR3 extends over 15 amino acids. Germline values: CDR1 SGHTA, CDR2 FQGNSA. Trimming took 5 bases from V and 4 from J; bases not matched to a gene: 6. The CDR3 protein is CASSIQGARYNEQFF. The CDR3 DNA sequence: TGTGCCAGCAGCATACAGGGGGCGCGGTACAATGAGCAGTTCTTC.

In its sample, this clone was seen a few times. The genes are TRBV19 and TRBJ2-1; TRBD2 might be the D (6 bases). V lost 8 bases and J lost 5, with 16 bases in between. There are 14 residues in the CDR3. From germline, CDR1 is LNHDA and CDR2 SQIVND (reference sequence). CDR3 in amino acids: CASSLSGGHNEQFF. The CDR3, as DNA: TGTGCCAGTTCCCTGTCTGGAGGGCACAATGAGCAGTTCTTC.

The chain couples TRBV4-2 to TRBJ1-4, with D possibly matching TRBD1 (6 bases). The CDR3 runs to 14 residues. V lost 2 bases, J lost 6 bases, and 10 bases lay in between. Germline CDR1 reads LGHNA; CDR2 reads YNFKEQ. The CDR3 region is CASSQQTGHEKLFF. CDR3 nucleotides: TGTGCCAGCAGCCAACAGACAGGTCATGAAAAACTGTTTTTT.

The chain has TRBV6-6 and TRBJ2-1; TRBD1 agrees at 9 bases. Germline CDR1 reads MNHNY; CDR2 reads SVGAGI (reference sequence). The J segment lost 4 bases and the V segment lost 6 bases, leaving 7 bases of the junction unmatched. This CDR3 has 15 amino acids. CDR3: CASSQGTGIYNEQFF. CDR3 in DNA: TGTGCCAGCAGCCAAGGGACAGGGATTTACAATGAGCAGTTCTTC.

The chain employs TRBV6-5 and TRBJ1-1, with 8 positions matching TRBD1. CDR3 length equals 15 residues. CDR1 MNHEY and CDR2 SVGAGI come from the germline V gene. With V trimmed by 6 bases and J by 3 bases, 9 bases remained unmatched. The CDR3 sequence: CASSAVGQGDTEAFF. The CDR3 DNA follows: TGTGCCAGCAGCGCGGTCGGACAGGGCGACACTGAAGCTTTCTTT.

The chain is built from TRBV6-5 and TRBJ2-7, with 7 nucleotides matching TRBD2. Germline V gives CDR1 MNHEY, CDR2 SVGAGI. J gave up 0 bases and V 5 bases, and 7 bases lay outside the gene matches. The length of the CDR3 is 15 residues. CDR3 nucleotide sequence: TGTGCCAGCAGTCTAAGCGGGGAAAGCTCCTACGAGCAGTACTTC. This encodes CASSLSGESSYEQYF.

This sequence joins TRBV7-9 and TRBJ2-1; 16 bases are a match to TRBD2. Germline V CDR1 and CDR2: SEHNR, FQNEAQ (reference sequence). CDR3 length: 17 residues. V lost 4 bases and J lost 8; bases outside the gene matches: 8. CDR3: CASSSRGTSGRGDEQFF. CDR3 sequence (DNA): TGTGCCAGCAGCTCTAGGGGGACTAGCGGGAGGGGGGATGAGCAGTTCTTC.

This clone came up a few times. V and J are TRBV29-1 and TRBJ2-1; 11 nucleotides align to TRBD2. V shed 7 bases and J 9 bases; nucleotides not matched to a gene: 11. Germline CDR1 reads SQVTM; CDR2 reads ANQGSEA. This CDR3 has 14 residues. The CDR3 here is CSAKELLAGGEQFF. Written as DNA, the CDR3 is TGCAGCGCCAAAGAGTTGCTAGCGGGAGGTGAGCAGTTCTTC.